A selection of T cell receptor beta chains follows, all from one sample in a study of blood T cell repertoires in COVID-19. Sequencing used immunoSEQ multiplex PCR; TCRdb keeps in-frame clones, though not all of them. The table records about 280,000 clones, about 86% of them present only once. The sequenced sample consisted of peripheral blood. The receptors originated from a woman in her seventies with COVID-19, enrolled during active disease. Both conserved end residues are part of each CDR3. A D gene is named only where the DNA matches it firmly. Only some rows state a clone size, as once, few, many or a class for expanded clones.

D	size	V	J	CDR3	DNA
TRBD1	.	TRBV11-2	TRBJ1-2	CASSFDREYGYTF	TGTGCCAGCAGCTTCGACAGGGAATATGGCTACACCTTC
TRBD1	.	TRBV11-2	TRBJ2-5	CASSLDTENRGAETQYF	TGTGCCAGCAGCTTAGATACGGAGAACAGGGGAGCGGAGACCCAGTACTTC
.	.	TRBV11-2	TRBJ2-7	CASSLWGGGPEQYF	TGTGCCAGCAGCTTATGGGGAGGGGGGCCCGAGCAGTACTTC
.	.	TRBV18	TRBJ2-6	CASSRLAAQASGANVLTF	TGTGCCAGCTCACGGCTGGCGGCCCAAGCTTCGGGGGCCAACGTCCTGACTTTC
.	.	TRBV24-1	TRBJ1-4	CATSAPGEKLFF	TGTGCCACCAGTGCGCCGGGTGAAAAACTGTTTTTT
TRBD1	.	TRBV30	TRBJ2-7	CAWSVPGQGSYEQYF	TGTGCCTGGAGTGTACCGGGACAGGGTTCCTACGAGCAGTACTTC
.	.	TRBV10-2	TRBJ1-2	CASSESRISGGSRYGYTF	TGCGCCAGCAGTGAGTCCCGTATCTCCGGCGGGAGCCGCTATGGCTACACCTTC
TRBD1	.	TRBV3-1/TRBV3-2	TRBJ2-1	CASSQRGRGLLDEQFF	TGTGCCAGCAGCCAACGCGGCAGGGGGCTTCTCGATGAGCAGTTCTTC
TRBD1	.	TRBV5-1	TRBJ1-1	CASSSGQGALMNTEAFF	TGCGCCAGCAGCTCAGGACAGGGGGCTCTTATGAACACTGAAGCTTTCTTT
.	.	TRBV6-2/TRBV6-3	TRBJ2-3	CASSYTARDTQYF	TGTGCCAGCAGTTATACAGCAAGAGATACGCAGTATTTT
.	.	TRBV5-6	TRBJ2-3	CASSLPPKSTDTQYF	TGTGCCAGCAGCCTACCTCCTAAGTCCACAGATACGCAGTATTTT
.	.	TRBV30	TRBJ2-3	CAFRKGGGDTQYF	TGTGCCTTCCGAAAAGGGGGGGGAGATACGCAGTATTTT
TRBD1	.	TRBV5-3	TRBJ1-5	CARSGDRSNQPQHF	TGTGCCAGAAGCGGGGACAGGAGCAATCAGCCCCAGCATTTT
TRBD1	.	TRBV28	TRBJ2-3	CATFDRADTQYF	TGTGCCACCTTTGACAGGGCCGATACGCAGTATTTT
TRBD1	.	TRBV9	TRBJ2-7	CASSVQGQGDEQYF	TGTGCCAGCAGCGTCCAGGGACAGGGCGACGAGCAGTACTTC
TRBD1	.	TRBV25-1	TRBJ1-6	CASSAGTDNSPLHF	TGTGCCAGCAGTGCCGGGACAGACAATTCACCCCTCCACTTT
.	.	TRBV29-1	TRBJ1-2	CSGGPVYGYTF	TGCAGCGGGGGGCCAGTCTATGGCTACACCTTC
.	.	TRBV5-1	TRBJ2-7	CASSHTGPNYEQYF	TGCGCCAGCAGCCACACAGGGCCCAACTACGAGCAGTACTTC
.	.	TRBV9	TRBJ2-3	CASSVSGGGTDTQYF	TGTGCCAGCAGCGTCTCGGGGGGCGGCACAGATACGCAGTATTTT
.	.	TRBV7-2	TRBJ1-2	CASSLNAGGSYGYTF	TGTGCCAGCAGCTTAAACGCGGGGGGTAGCTATGGCTACACCTTC
TRBD1	.	TRBV25-1	TRBJ1-2	CASSAGTGVYGYTF	TGTGCCAGCAGTGCCGGGACAGGGGTTTATGGCTACACCTTC
.	few	TRBV19	TRBJ1-5	CASSLTGNSNQPQHF	TGTGCCAGTAGCCTTACAGGGAATAGCAATCAGCCCCAGCATTTT
TRBD2	.	TRBV11-2	TRBJ2-3	CASRFGLAPDTQYF	TGTGCCAGCAGATTCGGACTAGCCCCAGATACGCAGTATTTT
.	.	TRBV3-1/TRBV3-2	TRBJ1-3	CASLSRGGISGNTIYF	TGTGCCAGCCTATCTAGGGGGGGGATCTCTGGAAACACCATATATTTT
TRBD2	.	TRBV4-1	TRBJ2-5	CASSPRASGVGETQYF	TGCGCCAGCAGCCCCCGGGCTAGCGGGGTGGGGGAGACCCAGTACTTC
TRBD1	.	TRBV5-6	TRBJ2-1	CASTPTGQGIRNEQFF	TGTGCCAGCACTCCTACGGGACAGGGAATCAGGAATGAGCAGTTCTTC
TRBD2	.	TRBV6-2/TRBV6-3	TRBJ2-2	CASSQTSGGSELFF	TGTGCCAGCAGTCAGACTAGCGGGGGGTCAGAGCTGTTTTTT
.	.	TRBV19	TRBJ2-5	CASSIGGAGTQYF	TGTGCCAGTAGTATAGGCGGGGCGGGGACCCAGTACTTC
TRBD1	.	TRBV6-5	TRBJ2-3	CASMRDRGRLDTQYF	TGTGCCAGCATGAGGGACAGGGGGCGCTTAGATACGCAGTATTTT
TRBD1	.	TRBV6-6	TRBJ2-3	CASRIQGASGDTQYF	TGTGCCAGCAGGATTCAGGGGGCATCAGGAGATACGCAGTATTTT
.	.	TRBV18	TRBJ1-2	CASSPLGGYGYTF	TGTGCCAGCTCACCACTTGGAGGATATGGCTACACCTTC
TRBD1	.	TRBV9	TRBJ1-1	CASSGGPLDRGRRTEAFF	TGTGCCAGCAGCGGAGGACCATTAGACAGGGGGCGAAGAACTGAAGCTTTCTTT